This T cell receptor (beta chain) was documented in a study of T cells in localized non-small cell lung cancer. This clone was recorded a few times. Its cognate antigen is unknown. This CDR3 region has 13 residues. Trimming took off 4 bases at V and 0 bases at J, with 6 bases between the two ends. Per the germline V gene, CDR1 is SEHNR and CDR2 is FQNEAQ (reference sequence). Assay used: immunoSEQ multiplex PCR; TCRdb lists only in-frame clones, some missing. The data show about 48,000 clones, roughly 80% seen once. Findings and limits, study-wide: In uninvolved adjacent lung, T cell clonality reached its highest value, exceeding tumor. Out of the top 100 tumor clones, a median approximately 57 were seen in adjacent lung. The tumor had only one region sequenced, so heterogeneity remains possible.

Specimen: peripheral blood, collected before any cancer treatment. The clonotype originates from a man aged 35 to 70 with stage I squamous cell lung carcinoma. This chain uses TRBV7-9 with TRBJ1-1; D not resolved. The CDR3 sequence is CASSSRMNTEAFF. The CDR3 region has the DNA TGTGCCAGCAGCTCTCGGATGAACACTGAAGCTTTCTTT.